The sequence of this TCR beta chain was determined in a study of naive and memory T cell subsets. General study points: Gini index rose across naive, CM, EM and EMRA in CD4 and CD8. In naive cells, over 95% of TCR sequences were seen only once. TCR counts from RNA may reflect activation-linked expression changes.

Both TRBC1 and TRBC2 were covered by a beta constant-region primer of two equimolar oligonucleotides. Nested alpha and beta constant-region primers with the SP2 primer drove four PCR rounds on ligated cDNA. TCRdb called the UMI-ligation and nested PCR reads again in MiXCR, with one record for every CDR3 protein. Here the sample spans some 110,000 distinct CDR3 sequences, 36% being singletons. Of note for this clonotype: What it binds is unknown.

From germline, CDR1 is SGHTA and CDR2 FQGNSA. The V and J ends lost 3 bases and 3 bases respectively, with 12 bases between them. The CDR3 contains 14 residues. The chain is built from TRBV7-2 and TRBJ2-7, with D perhaps being TRBD1 or TRBD2 (5 bases each). This clonotype originated in a human donor in good health. Sequenced material: central memory CD4+ T cells from blood. As DNA, the CDR3 is TGTGCCAGCAGCTTTGGGGGAGCCGTCTACGAGCAGTACTTC. Its protein is CASSFGGAVYEQYF.